The 3 T cell receptor beta chains in this list originate from one sample, sequenced in a study of lymphopenia after photon versus proton radiotherapy. Sequencing was performed with immunoSEQ multiplex PCR; in TCRdb, only in-frame clones are kept and a portion is missing. Of tens of thousands of clones listed, approximately 90% are singletons. The sample here was peripheral blood, taken from a patient treated with photon-based radiotherapy. These receptors came from a woman in her sixties or seventies with pancreatic cancer.

The V and J genes are TRBV6-5 and TRBJ2-7; 8 positions agree with TRBD2. Losses at the gene ends were 0 bases for V and 1 base for J; bases not matched to a gene: 2. This CDR3 is built from 15 residues. Germline V gives CDR1 MNHEY, CDR2 SVGAGI. The CDR3 here is CASSYSGGASYEQYF. Written as DNA, the CDR3 is TGTGCCAGCAGTTACTCCGGGGGGGCTTCCTACGAGCAGTACTTC.

This clone was detected only once. This chain links TRBV4-1 with TRBJ2-5; perhaps TRBD1 as D (6 bases). The germline V gene encodes CDR1 MGHRA and CDR2 YSYEKL. The CDR3 has 17 residues. V dropped 0 bases and J dropped 7 bases, with 21 bases sitting between them. The CDR3 region is CASSQEFGRGSLGTQYF. The CDR3 region has the DNA TGCGCCAGCAGCCAAGAGTTCGGCAGGGGCAGCCTGGGGACCCAGTACTTC.

The chain links TRBV2 to TRBJ2-3; TRBD2 matches at 8 bases. The CDR3 totals 13 residues. Germline values: CDR1 SNHLY, CDR2 FYNNEI. J lost 8 bases, V lost 7 bases, and 8 bases had no gene match. In nucleotides, the CDR3 is TGTGCCAGCAACCCCCGGGAGGGCGGTACGCAGTATTTT. Translated, it gives CASNPREGGTQYF.